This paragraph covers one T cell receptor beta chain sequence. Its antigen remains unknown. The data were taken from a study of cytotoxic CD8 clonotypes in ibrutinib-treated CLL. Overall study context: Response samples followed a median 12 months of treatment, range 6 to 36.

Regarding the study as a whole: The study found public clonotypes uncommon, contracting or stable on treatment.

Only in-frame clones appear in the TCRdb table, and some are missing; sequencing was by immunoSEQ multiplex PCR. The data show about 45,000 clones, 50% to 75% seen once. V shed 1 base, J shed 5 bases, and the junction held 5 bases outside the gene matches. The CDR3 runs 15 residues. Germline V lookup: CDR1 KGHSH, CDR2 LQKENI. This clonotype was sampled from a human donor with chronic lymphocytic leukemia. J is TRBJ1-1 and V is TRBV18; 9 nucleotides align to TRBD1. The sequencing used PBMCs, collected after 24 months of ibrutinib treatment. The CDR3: CASSPLGTGLTEAFF. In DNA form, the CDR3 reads TGTGCCAGCTCACCACTGGGGACAGGGTTGACTGAAGCTTTCTTT.